What follows are 32 T cell receptor beta chains derived from one specimen sequenced in a study of blood T cell repertoires in COVID-19. Libraries were prepared by immunoSEQ multiplex PCR; TCRdb keeps only in-frame clonotypes and omits some of them. The table records about 17,000 clones, roughly 78% of them present only once. The sample comprised peripheral blood. All receptors derive from a man aged 55 to 69 with active or convalescent COVID-19.

This clone was seen a single time. This rearrangement joins TRBV29-1 to TRBJ2-3; 11 bases match TRBD2. The CDR3 loop spans 15 amino acids. The J segment lost 4 bases and the V segment lost 5 bases, leaving 8 bases of the junction unmatched. Germline V gene lookup returns CDR1 SQVTM and CDR2 ANQGSEA. The CDR3 protein is CSVPGTSGRPDTQYF. Written as DNA, the CDR3 is TGCAGCGTTCCCGGTACTAGCGGGAGACCAGATACGCAGTATTTT.

V gene TRBV6-5 combines with J gene TRBJ1-6; weak D call: TRBD1 (5 bases). V lost 2 bases to trimming and J lost 10 bases, with 12 bases between them. The CDR3 has 14 residues. In germline, CDR1 is MNHEY, CDR2 SVGAGI. The CDR3 DNA follows: TGTGCCAGCAGTTACGAAAGGGGAACCTCACCCCTCCACTTT. Its protein product is CASSYERGTSPLHF.

The genes are TRBV30 and TRBJ1-6; D is unclear. Germline loops: CDR1 GTSNPN, CDR2 SVGIG (reference sequence). The CDR3 has 12 amino acids. The V end lost 3 bases, the J end lost 10 bases, and 10 bases lay between the germline ends. The CDR3 DNA is TGTGCCTGGAGCGAGGGTGGGTCACCCCTCCACTTT. Its protein product is CAWSEGGSPLHF. The whole variable domain, filled in from reference TRBV30 and TRBJ1-6, reads SQTIHQWPATLVQPVGSPLSLECTVEGTSNPNLYWYRQAAGRGLQLLFYSVGIGQISSEVPQNLSASRPQDRQFILSSKKLLLSDSGFYLCAWSEGGSPLHFGNGTRLTVT.

J is TRBJ2-2 and V is TRBV30, with D possibly TRBD2 on 5 matching bases. CDR1 and CDR2 from the germline V gene are GTSNPN and SVGIG (reference sequence). Trimming took off 3 bases at V and 9 bases at J, with 8 bases between the two ends. The length of the CDR3 is 11 residues. For the CDR3, the DNA is TGTGCCTGGAGCTCGGGGAGGGAGCTGTTTTTT. It yields the protein CAWSSGRELFF. The whole variable domain, filled in from reference TRBV30 and TRBJ2-2, reads SQTIHQWPATLVQPVGSPLSLECTVEGTSNPNLYWYRQAAGRGLQLLFYSVGIGQISSEVPQNLSASRPQDRQFILSSKKLLLSDSGFYLCAWSSGRELFFGEGSRLTVL.

About this clone itself: A read error may produce the germline difference seen at one junction end. The chain combines TRBV28 with TRBJ1-1; 7 nucleotides agree with TRBD1. CDR1 and CDR2 (germline): MDHEN, SYDVKM. The CDR3 loop spans 12 amino acids. CDR3 coding DNA: TGTGCCAGCAGTTCCCAGGGGGGTGAATCTTTCTTT. Translation: CASSSQGGESFF.

A note on this clone: An end of the junction differs from the germline gene, which may be a read error. The rearrangement links TRBV6-5 to TRBJ2-3, with TRBD2 identical over 7 bases. CDR3 length: 14 amino acids. Germline V gene lookup returns CDR1 MNHEY and CDR2 SVGAGI. CDR3 bases: TGTGCCAGCAGTTTTGACCAGTCGGCGGGAGTGAAGAATTTT. It specifies CASSFDQSAGVKNF.

The chain uses TRBV25-1 and TRBJ2-2; TRBD2 matches at 12 bases. CDR3 length equals 15 residues. Per germline, CDR1 MGHDK and CDR2 SYGVNS. With V trimmed by 4 bases and J by 5 bases, 2 bases remained unmatched. CDR3 DNA: TGTGCCAGCAGTGCCGGACTAGCGGGAACCGGGGAGCTGTTTTTT. It encodes CASSAGLAGTGELFF.

V usage is TRBV5-1 and J usage is TRBJ2-5; maybe TRBD2 (6 bases). V was cut by 3 bases and J by 2 bases, with 14 bases left in between. Germline V gene data show CDR1 as SGHRS and CDR2 as YFSETQ. This CDR3 region has 15 residues. The CDR3 coding sequence is TGCGCCAGCAGCTCGGAGGGCACTCGGCAAGAGACCCAGTACTTC. It encodes CASSSEGTRQETQYF.

The chain links TRBV29-1 to TRBJ1-4; D perhaps matches TRBD1 (6 bases). V lost 7 bases, J lost 3 bases, and 12 bases lay in between. The CDR3 sequence is 13 residues long. CDR1 and CDR2 from the germline V gene are SQVTM and ANQGSEA. CDR3 in DNA: TGCAGCGCTGCCAGGGGCCCTAATGAAAAACTGTTTTTT. This encodes CSAARGPNEKLFF.

This clone occurred a few times. This chain connects TRBV3-1 (or the pseudogene TRBV3-2) to TRBJ1-2; D is unclear. The CDR3 is made up of 15 amino acids. Deletions cut 0 bases from V and 8 bases from J, with 16 bases between. Germline V gives CDR1 LGHDT, CDR2 YNNKEL (reference sequence). Here the CDR3 reads CASSQDRLISGGYTF. Written as DNA, the CDR3 is TGTGCCAGCAGCCAAGATCGACTCATTTCTGGAGGCTACACCTTC.

The chain combines TRBV4-1 with TRBJ2-7, with 7 bases that match TRBD2. Germline-derived CDR1 and CDR2 are MGHRA and YSYEKL. This CDR3 region has 13 residues. The V segment lost 9 bases and the J segment 2 bases; nucleotides outside the gene matches: 7. DNA of the CDR3: TGCGCCAGTCAAGGGCGGGGGACCTACGAGCAGTACTTC. Amino acid sequence: CASQGRGTYEQYF.

In its sample, this clone was seen once. This sequence joins TRBV5-5 and TRBJ2-1; 7 bases match TRBD2. The CDR3 has 15 amino acids. Germline lookup yields CDR1 SGHKS and CDR2 YYEKEE (reference sequence). V gave up 0 bases and J gave up 3 bases; unmatched junction bases: 3. CDR3 in amino acids: CASSLAAGLYNEQFF. The DNA for the CDR3 is TGTGCCAGCAGCTTGGCAGCGGGGCTCTACAATGAGCAGTTCTTC.

J is TRBJ1-4 and V is TRBV4-1, with D unclear. The CDR3 runs 16 residues. CDR1 MGHRA and CDR2 YSYEKL come from the germline V gene. V was cut by 0 bases and J by 2 bases, with 10 bases left in between. Written as DNA, the CDR3 is TGCGCCAGCAGCCAAGATACGACCGGGACTAATGAAAAACTGTTTTTT. Its translation: CASSQDTTGTNEKLFF.

This clone was seen more than once but under ten times. The chain links TRBV7-3 to TRBJ2-1; 10 bases line up with TRBD2. CDR3 size: 15 residues. CDR1 SGHTA and CDR2 FQGTGA come from the germline V gene. J was trimmed by 8 bases and V by 5 bases; bases with no gene match: 9. The CDR3 region has the DNA TGTGCCAGCAGCCAATTAGCGGGAGGAGAGGATGAGCAGTTCTTC. This translates into CASSQLAGGEDEQFF.

The J gene is TRBJ2-5, the V gene TRBV18, with a possible D match to TRBD2 (6 bases). This CDR3 is built from 12 residues. V dropped 2 bases and J dropped 5 bases, with 6 bases sitting between them. The germline V gene has CDR1 KGHSH and CDR2 LQKENI. The CDR3: CASSPAGETQYF. Written as DNA, the CDR3 is TGTGCCAGCTCACCAGCGGGGGAGACCCAGTACTTC.

V gene TRBV5-1 combines with J gene TRBJ1-3; D is uncertain. The V end lost 0 bases, the J end lost 4 bases, and 8 bases lay between the germline ends. The CDR3 contains 14 residues. Germline CDR1 and CDR2: SGHRS and YFSETQ. This chain's CDR3 is CASSLVEGGNTIYF. The CDR3 region has the DNA TGCGCCAGCAGCTTGGTGGAGGGAGGAAACACCATATATTTT. The full variable domain, in which reference TRBV5-1 and TRBJ1-3 provide the parts outside the CDR3, is KAGVTQTPRYLIKTRGQQVTLSCSPISGHRSVSWYQQTPGQGLQFLFEYFSETQRNKGNFPGRFSGRQFSNSRSEMNVSTLELGDSALYLCASSLVEGGNTIYFGEGSWLTVV.

This rearrangement joins TRBV28 to TRBJ1-2, with TRBD1 matching 7 bases. The CDR3 has 13 residues. CDR1 and CDR2 from the germline V gene are MDHEN and SYDVKM. V dropped 6 bases and J dropped 5; count of bases not matched to a gene: 6. In nucleotides, the CDR3 is TGTGCCAGCAGAACCGGGACAGAATATGGCTACACCTTC. Translating gives CASRTGTEYGYTF.

The chain recombines TRBV30 with TRBJ1-5; D call uncertain. V shed 6 bases and J shed 1 base, with 16 bases lying between them. The CDR3 has 15 amino acids. Germline lookup yields CDR1 GTSNPN and CDR2 SVGIG (reference sequence). CDR3 nucleotide sequence: TGTGCCTGCGCTACTGGGAGCGGCAGCAATCAGCCCCAGCATTTT. Protein sequence: CACATGSGSNQPQHF.

This clone was seen more than once but under ten times. V and J are TRBV15 and TRBJ2-7; tentatively, D is TRBD2 (5 bases). This CDR3 is 17 amino acids long. Trimming removed 0 bases from V and 2 bases from J, with 17 bases in between. The V gene's germline CDR1 is LNHNV and CDR2 YYDKDF (reference sequence). The CDR3 loop reads CATSRDDIGIPAYEQYF. In DNA form, the CDR3 reads TGTGCCACCAGCAGAGATGATATCGGGATCCCAGCCTACGAGCAGTACTTC.

In this sample, this clone turned up a few times. The gene calls are TRBV4-1 and TRBJ1-4, with TRBD1 matching over 7 bases. Germline CDR1 MGHRA, CDR2 YSYEKL. This CDR3 comprises 15 residues. The junction had 2 bases not matched to a gene; V was cut back by 2 bases and J by 2 bases. CDR3 sequence (DNA): TGCGCCAGCAGCCAAATACAGGGGACTAATGAAAAACTGTTTTTT. As protein: CASSQIQGTNEKLFF.

This rearrangement joins TRBV30 to TRBJ1-2; D gene uncertain. This CDR3 has 17 residues. Trimming took 1 base from V and 4 from J, leaving 22 bases between them. Per the germline V gene, CDR1 is GTSNPN and CDR2 is SVGIG (reference sequence). The CDR3 reads CAWSGGEGRTILYGYTF. The CDR3 bases are TGTGCCTGGAGTGGTGGAGAAGGTCGAACAATCCTCTATGGCTACACCTTC.

The rearrangement uses TRBV2 and TRBJ2-5, with D maybe TRBD2 (6 bases). The CDR3 sequence is 14 residues long. Looked up from germline, CDR1 is SNHLY and CDR2 is FYNNEI. Deletions cut 6 bases from V and 4 bases from J, with 15 bases between. The CDR3 sequence: CASSVAVGGETQYF. As DNA, the CDR3 is TGTGCCAGCAGCGTAGCGGTTGGGGGAGAGACCCAGTACTTC. Filled out from reference TRBV2 and TRBJ2-5, the complete variable domain reads EPEVTQTPSHQVTQMGQEVILRCVPISNHLYFYWYRQILGQKVEFLVSFYNNEISEKSEIFDDQFSVERPDGSNFTLKIRSTKLEDSAMYFCASSVAVGGETQYFGPGTRLLVL.

J is TRBJ1-6 and V is TRBV6-2 or TRBV6-3; no definite D call. This CDR3 comprises 20 residues. Germline CDR1 MNHEY, CDR2 SVGEGT. Trimming stripped 0 bases from V and 0 bases from J, with 18 bases between. This CDR3 reads CASSYSPRGAVRSYNSPLHF. In DNA, the CDR3 is TGTGCCAGCAGTTACTCGCCGCGGGGAGCCGTCCGCTCCTATAATTCACCCCTCCACTTT.

This clone appeared a single time. The CDR3 is CASSLTVTETGRNQPQHF. The CDR3 DNA sequence: TGTGCCAGCAGCTTAACTGTGACAGAGACGGGGAGGAATCAGCCCCAGCATTTT. The chain joins TRBV5-6 to TRBJ1-5; possibly TRBD1 for D (5 bases). The germline V and J ends were trimmed by 2 bases and 4 bases, with 22 bases remaining between them. The CDR3 runs 18 residues. Germline V gives CDR1 SGHDT, CDR2 YYEEEE. The full variable domain, completed using reference TRBV5-6 and TRBJ1-5, is DAGVTQSPTHLIKTRGQQVTLRCSPKSGHDTVSWYQQALGQGPQFIFQYYEEEERQRGNFPDRFSGHQFPNYSSELNVNALLLGDSALYLCASSLTVTETGRNQPQHFGDGTRLSIL.

The chain joins TRBV30 to TRBJ1-5, with a weak D call TRBD1 (5 bases). The germline V gene has CDR1 GTSNPN and CDR2 SVGIG (reference sequence). The CDR3 sequence is 12 residues long. V gave up 5 bases and J gave up 2 bases, with 7 bases separating them. The CDR3 reads CAWDSGNQPQHF. The CDR3 DNA reads TGTGCCTGGGACAGTGGCAATCAGCCCCAGCATTTT.

This rearrangement joins TRBV12-3 or TRBV12-4 to TRBJ1-6; possibly TRBD1 for D (5 bases). Trimming took off 3 bases at V and 8 bases at J, with 8 bases between the two ends. The CDR3 contains 13 residues. CDR3 protein: CASSLGGDSPLHF. The CDR3 coding sequence is TGTGCCAGCAGTTTGGGGGGGGATTCACCCCTCCACTTT.

This chain joins TRBV7-8 and TRBJ2-1, with 10 bases aligning to TRBD2. Germline CDR1 reads SGHVS; CDR2 reads FQNEAQ. Trimming cost V 6 bases and J 6 bases; bases outside gene matches: 20. This CDR3 is built from 19 residues. The CDR3 spells CASSLRGGLAGENSNEQFF. The CDR3 coding sequence is TGTGCCAGCAGTCTAAGGGGAGGGCTAGCGGGAGAGAATTCCAATGAGCAGTTCTTC.

CDR3 DNA sequence: TGTGCCAGCAGCCTGACTGAGGGAAACACCATATATTTT. Its protein is CASSLTEGNTIYF. The V and J genes are TRBV7-6 and TRBJ1-3; D gene unclear. The germline V gene has CDR1 SGHVS and CDR2 FNYEAQ. Trimming pared 5 bases from V and 4 bases from J, leaving 9 bases between. The CDR3 has 13 amino acids.

The chain recombines TRBV7-9 with TRBJ1-4; maybe TRBD1 (6 bases). The germline V gene has CDR1 SEHNR and CDR2 FQNEAQ (reference sequence). Deletions cut 3 bases from V and 6 bases from J, with 11 bases between. This CDR3 region has 14 residues. Written as DNA, the CDR3 is TGTGCCAGCAGCTTGGGGACAATGGATGAAAAACTGTTTTTT. It is translated as CASSLGTMDEKLFF.

In this sample, this clone turned up once. The chain combines TRBV24-1 with TRBJ1-1; tentatively, D is TRBD1 (5 bases). This CDR3 is built from 14 residues. The germline gives CDR1 KGHDR, CDR2 SFDVKD. V was pared by 3 bases and J by 3 bases, with 10 bases between. In DNA, the CDR3 is TGTGCCACCAGTGATGGGGCGGCATACACTGAAGCTTTCTTT. It yields the protein CATSDGAAYTEAFF.

The V call is TRBV5-1, the J call TRBJ1-5; 8 positions match TRBD1. Germline V gene data show CDR1 as SGHRS and CDR2 as YFSETQ. There are 16 residues in the CDR3. V dropped 4 bases and J dropped 0; count of bases not matched to a gene: 6. The CDR3 sequence is CASSKGTGPSNQPQHF. The CDR3, as DNA: TGCGCCAGCAGCAAGGGGACAGGCCCTAGCAATCAGCCCCAGCATTTT.

This clone was detected a few times. This chain joins TRBV11-2 and TRBJ1-4, with D unclear. Between the trimmed V and J ends, which lost 1 base and 8 bases, there was a span of 5 bases. The CDR3 has 12 residues. CDR1 is SGHAT and CDR2 is FQNNGV in the germline V gene. As DNA, the CDR3 is TGTGCCAGCAGCTTAGTAGCAGAAAAACTGTTTTTT. It translates to CASSLVAEKLFF.